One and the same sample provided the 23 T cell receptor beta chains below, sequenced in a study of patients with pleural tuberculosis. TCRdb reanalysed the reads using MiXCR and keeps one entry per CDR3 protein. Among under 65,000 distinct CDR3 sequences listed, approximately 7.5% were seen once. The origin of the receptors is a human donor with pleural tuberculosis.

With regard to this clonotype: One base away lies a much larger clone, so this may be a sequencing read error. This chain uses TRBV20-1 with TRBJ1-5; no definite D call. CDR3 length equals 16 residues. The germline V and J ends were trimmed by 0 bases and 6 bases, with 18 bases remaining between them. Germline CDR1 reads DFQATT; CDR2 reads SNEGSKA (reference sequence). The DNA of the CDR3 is TGCAGTGCTAGAGATCCCGAGGCTTTATCGTCTCAGCCCCAGCATTTT. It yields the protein CSARDPEALSSQPQHF.

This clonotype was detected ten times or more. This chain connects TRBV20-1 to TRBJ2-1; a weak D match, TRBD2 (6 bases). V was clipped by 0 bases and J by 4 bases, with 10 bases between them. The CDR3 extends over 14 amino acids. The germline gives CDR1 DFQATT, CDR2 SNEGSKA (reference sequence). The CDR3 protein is CSARDGLAYNEQFF. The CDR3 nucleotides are TGCAGTGCTAGAGATGGGCTAGCGTACAATGAGCAGTTCTTC.

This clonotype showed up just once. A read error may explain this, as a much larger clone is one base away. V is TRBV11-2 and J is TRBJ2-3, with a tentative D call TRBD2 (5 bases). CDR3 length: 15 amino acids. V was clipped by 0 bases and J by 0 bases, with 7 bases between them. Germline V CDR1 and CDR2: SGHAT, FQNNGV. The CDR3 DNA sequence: TGTGCCAGCAGCTTAGACAGGACTAGCACAGATACGCAGTATTTT. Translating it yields CASSLDRTSTDTQYF.

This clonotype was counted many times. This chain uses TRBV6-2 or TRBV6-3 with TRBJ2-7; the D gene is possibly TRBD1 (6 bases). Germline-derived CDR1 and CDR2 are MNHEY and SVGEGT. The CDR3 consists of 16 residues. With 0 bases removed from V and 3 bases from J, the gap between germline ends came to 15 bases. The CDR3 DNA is TGTGCCAGCAGTTACTCCCCTGACAGGTTCAACTACGAGCAGTACGTC. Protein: CASSYSPDRFNYEQYV.

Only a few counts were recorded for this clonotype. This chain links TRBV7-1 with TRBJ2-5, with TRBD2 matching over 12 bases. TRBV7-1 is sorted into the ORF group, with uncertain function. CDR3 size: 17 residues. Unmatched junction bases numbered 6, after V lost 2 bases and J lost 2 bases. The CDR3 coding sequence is TGTGCCAGCAGCTCACCCCTAGGACTAGCGGGACAAGAGACCCAGTACTTC. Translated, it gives CASSSPLGLAGQETQYF.

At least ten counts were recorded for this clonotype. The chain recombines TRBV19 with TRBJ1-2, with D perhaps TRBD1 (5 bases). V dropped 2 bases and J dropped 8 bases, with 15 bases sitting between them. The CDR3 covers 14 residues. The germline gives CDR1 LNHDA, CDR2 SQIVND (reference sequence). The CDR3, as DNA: TGTGCCAGTAGTATATTCGGGCAGGGCGACGGCTACACCTTC. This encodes CASSIFGQGDGYTF.

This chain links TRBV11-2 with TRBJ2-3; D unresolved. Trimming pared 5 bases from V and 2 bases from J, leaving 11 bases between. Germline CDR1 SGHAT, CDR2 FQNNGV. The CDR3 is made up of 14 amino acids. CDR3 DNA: TGTGCCAGCAGCCCTACGGCGAACACAGATACGCAGTATTTT. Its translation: CASSPTANTDTQYF.

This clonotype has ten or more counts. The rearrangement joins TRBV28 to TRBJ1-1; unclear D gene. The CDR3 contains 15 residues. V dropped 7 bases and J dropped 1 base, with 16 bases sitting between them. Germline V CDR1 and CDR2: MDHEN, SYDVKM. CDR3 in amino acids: CASTKVGQSNTEAFF. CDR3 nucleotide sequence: TGTGCCAGCACCAAGGTCGGGCAGTCGAACACTGAAGCTTTCTTT.

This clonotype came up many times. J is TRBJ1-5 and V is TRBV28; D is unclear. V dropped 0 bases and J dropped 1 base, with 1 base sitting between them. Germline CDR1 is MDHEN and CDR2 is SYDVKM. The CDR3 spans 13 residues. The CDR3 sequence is CASSLWSNQPQHF. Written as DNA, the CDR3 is TGTGCCAGCAGTTTATGGAGCAATCAGCCCCAGCATTTT.

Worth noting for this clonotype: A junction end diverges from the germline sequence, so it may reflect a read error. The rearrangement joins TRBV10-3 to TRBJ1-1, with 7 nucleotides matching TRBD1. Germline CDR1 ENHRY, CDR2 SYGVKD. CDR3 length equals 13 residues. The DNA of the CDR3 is TGTACCATCACCGGACAGGTGAACACTGAAGCTTTATTT. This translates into CTITGQVNTEALF.

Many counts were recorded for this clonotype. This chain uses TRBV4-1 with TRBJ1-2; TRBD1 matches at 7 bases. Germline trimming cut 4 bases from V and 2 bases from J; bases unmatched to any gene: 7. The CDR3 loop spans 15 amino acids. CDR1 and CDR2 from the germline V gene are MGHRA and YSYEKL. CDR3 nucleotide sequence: TGCGCCAGCAGCCCGGACGGACAGGAAAACTATGGCTACACCTTC. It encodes CASSPDGQENYGYTF.

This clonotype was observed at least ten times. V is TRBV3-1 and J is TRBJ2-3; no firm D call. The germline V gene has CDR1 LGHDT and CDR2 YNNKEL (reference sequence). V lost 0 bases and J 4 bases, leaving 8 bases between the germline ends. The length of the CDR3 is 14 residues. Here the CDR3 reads CASSQESWADTQYF. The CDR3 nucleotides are TGTGCCAGCAGCCAAGAGTCTTGGGCAGATACGCAGTATTTT.

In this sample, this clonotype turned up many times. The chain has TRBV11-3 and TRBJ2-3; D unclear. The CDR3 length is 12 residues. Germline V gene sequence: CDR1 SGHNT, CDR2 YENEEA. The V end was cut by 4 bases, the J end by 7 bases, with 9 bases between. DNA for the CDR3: TGTGCCAGCAGCTCTCGATCTTATACGCAGTATTTT. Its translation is CASSSRSYTQYF.

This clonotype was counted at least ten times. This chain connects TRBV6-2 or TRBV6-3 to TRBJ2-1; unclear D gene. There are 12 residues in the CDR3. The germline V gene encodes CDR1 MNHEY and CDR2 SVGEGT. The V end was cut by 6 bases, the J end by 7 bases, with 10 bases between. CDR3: CASSVKENEQFF. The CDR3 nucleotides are TGTGCCAGCAGCGTAAAGGAAAATGAGCAGTTCTTC.

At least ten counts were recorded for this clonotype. The CDR3 nucleotides read TGTGCCAGCAGCTCGGGACTAGCGCGAGGCACAGATACGCAGTATTTT. This sequence encodes CASSSGLARGTDTQYF. The chain joins TRBV7-1 to TRBJ2-3; 10 bases align to TRBD2. TRBV7-1 is annotated as an ORF whose role is uncertain. The J segment lost 1 base and the V segment lost 3 bases, leaving 4 bases of the junction unmatched. The CDR3 has 16 residues.

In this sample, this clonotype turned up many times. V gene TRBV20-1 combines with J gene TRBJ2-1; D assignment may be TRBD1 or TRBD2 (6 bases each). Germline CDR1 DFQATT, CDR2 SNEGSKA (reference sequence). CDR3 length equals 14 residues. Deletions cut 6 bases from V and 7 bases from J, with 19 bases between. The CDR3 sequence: CSAPRGVMRNEQFF. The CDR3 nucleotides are TGCAGTGCACCGAGGGGGGTGATGCGGAATGAGCAGTTCTTC.

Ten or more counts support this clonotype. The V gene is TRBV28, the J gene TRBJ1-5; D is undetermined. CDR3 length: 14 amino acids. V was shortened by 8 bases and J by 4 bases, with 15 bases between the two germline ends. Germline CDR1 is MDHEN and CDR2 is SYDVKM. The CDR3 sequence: CASGPPLRNQPQHF. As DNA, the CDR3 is TGTGCCAGCGGCCCTCCACTTAGGAATCAGCCCCAGCATTTT.

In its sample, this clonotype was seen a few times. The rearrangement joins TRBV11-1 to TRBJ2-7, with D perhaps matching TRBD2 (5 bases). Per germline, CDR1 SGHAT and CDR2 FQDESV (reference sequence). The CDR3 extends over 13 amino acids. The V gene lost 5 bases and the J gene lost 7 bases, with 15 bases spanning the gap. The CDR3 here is CASSPAARLEQYF. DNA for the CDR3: TGTGCCAGCAGCCCAGCGGCTAGGTTGGAGCAGTACTTC. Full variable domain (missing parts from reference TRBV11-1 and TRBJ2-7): EAEVAQSPRYKITEKSQAVAFWCDPISGHATLYWYRQILGQGPELLVQFQDESVVDDSQLPKDRFSAERLKGVDSTLKIQPAELGDSAMYLCASSPAARLEQYFGPGTRLTVT.

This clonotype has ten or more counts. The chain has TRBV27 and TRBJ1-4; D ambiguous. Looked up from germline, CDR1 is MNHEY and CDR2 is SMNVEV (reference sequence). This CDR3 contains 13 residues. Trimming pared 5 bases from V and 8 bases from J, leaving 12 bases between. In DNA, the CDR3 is TGTGCCAGCAGTCCTCGTGAAGGAGAAAAACTGTTTTTT. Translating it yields CASSPREGEKLFF. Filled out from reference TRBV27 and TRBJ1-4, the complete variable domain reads EAQVTQNPRYLITVTGKKLTVTCSQNMNHEYMSWYRQDPGLGLRQIYYSMNVEVTDKGDVPEGYKVSRKEKRNFPLILESPSPNQTSLYFCASSPREGEKLFFGSGTQLSVL.

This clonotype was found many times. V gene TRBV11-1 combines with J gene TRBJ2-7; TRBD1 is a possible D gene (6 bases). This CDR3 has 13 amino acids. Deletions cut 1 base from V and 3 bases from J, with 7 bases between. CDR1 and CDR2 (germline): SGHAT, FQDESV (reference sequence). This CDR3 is CASSLEDSYEQYV. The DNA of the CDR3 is TGTGCCAGCAGCTTAGAGGACAGCTACGAGCAGTACGTC.

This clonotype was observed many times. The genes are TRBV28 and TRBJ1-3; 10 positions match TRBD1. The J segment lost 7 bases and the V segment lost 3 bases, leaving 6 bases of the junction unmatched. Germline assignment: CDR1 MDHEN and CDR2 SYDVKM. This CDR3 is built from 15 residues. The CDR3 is CASSFQTGGANTIYF. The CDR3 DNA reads TGTGCCAGCAGTTTCCAGACAGGGGGCGCGAACACCATATATTTT.

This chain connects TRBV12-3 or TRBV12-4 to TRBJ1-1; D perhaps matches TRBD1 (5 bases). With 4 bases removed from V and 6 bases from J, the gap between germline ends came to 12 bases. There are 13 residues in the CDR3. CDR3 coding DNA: TGTGCCAGCAGTTATGCAGGGTACGCTGAAGCTTTCTTT. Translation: CASSYAGYAEAFF.

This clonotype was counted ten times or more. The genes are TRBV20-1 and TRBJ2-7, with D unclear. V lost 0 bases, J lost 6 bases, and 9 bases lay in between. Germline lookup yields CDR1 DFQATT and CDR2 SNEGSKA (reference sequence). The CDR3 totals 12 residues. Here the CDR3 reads CSARDVVPEQYF. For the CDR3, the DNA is TGCAGTGCTAGAGACGTAGTACCCGAGCAGTACTTC.